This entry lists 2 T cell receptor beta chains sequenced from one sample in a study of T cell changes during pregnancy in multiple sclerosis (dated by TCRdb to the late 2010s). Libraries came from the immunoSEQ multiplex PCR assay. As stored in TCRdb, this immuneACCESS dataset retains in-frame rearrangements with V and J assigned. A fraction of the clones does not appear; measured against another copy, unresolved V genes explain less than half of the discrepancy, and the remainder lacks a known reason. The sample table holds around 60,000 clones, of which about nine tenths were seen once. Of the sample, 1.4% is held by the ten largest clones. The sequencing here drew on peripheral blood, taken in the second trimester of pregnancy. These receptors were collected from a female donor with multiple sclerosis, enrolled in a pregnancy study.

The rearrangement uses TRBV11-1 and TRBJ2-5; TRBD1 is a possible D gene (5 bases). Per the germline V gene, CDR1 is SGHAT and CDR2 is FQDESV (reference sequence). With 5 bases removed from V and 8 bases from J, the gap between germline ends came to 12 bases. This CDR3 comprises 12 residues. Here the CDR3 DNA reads TGTGCCAGCAGCGGGGCGTTCGGCACCCAGTACTTC. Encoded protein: CASSGAFGTQYF.

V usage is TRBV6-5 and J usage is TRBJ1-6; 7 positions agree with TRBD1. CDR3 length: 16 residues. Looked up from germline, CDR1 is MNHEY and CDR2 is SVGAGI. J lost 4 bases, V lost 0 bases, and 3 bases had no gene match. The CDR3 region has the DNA TGTGCCAGCAGTTACTCGACAGGGCTTTATAATTCACCCCTCCACTTT. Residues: CASSYSTGLYNSPLHF.